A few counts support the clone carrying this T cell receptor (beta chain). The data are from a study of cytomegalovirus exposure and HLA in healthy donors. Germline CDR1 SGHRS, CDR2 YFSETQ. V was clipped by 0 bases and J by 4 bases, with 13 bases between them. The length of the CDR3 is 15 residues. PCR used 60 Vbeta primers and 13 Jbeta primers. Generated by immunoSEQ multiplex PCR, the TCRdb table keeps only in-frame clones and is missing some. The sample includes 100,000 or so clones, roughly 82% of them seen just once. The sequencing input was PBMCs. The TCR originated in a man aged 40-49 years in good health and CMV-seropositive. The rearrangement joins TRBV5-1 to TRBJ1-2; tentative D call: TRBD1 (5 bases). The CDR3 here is CASSLVGGSSYGYTF. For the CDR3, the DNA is TGCGCCAGCAGCTTGGTGGGGGGAAGTAGCTATGGCTACACCTTC.